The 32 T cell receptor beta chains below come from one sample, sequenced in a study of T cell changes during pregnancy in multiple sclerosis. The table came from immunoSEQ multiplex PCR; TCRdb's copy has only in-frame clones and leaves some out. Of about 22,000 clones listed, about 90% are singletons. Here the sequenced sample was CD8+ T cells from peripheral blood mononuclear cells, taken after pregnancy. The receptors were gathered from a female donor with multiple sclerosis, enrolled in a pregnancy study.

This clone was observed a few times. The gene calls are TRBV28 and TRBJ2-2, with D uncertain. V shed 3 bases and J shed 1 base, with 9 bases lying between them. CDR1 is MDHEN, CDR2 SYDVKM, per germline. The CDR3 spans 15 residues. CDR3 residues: CASSFGQRNTGELFF. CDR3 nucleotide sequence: TGTGCCAGCAGTTTTGGGCAGAGGAACACCGGGGAGCTGTTTTTT. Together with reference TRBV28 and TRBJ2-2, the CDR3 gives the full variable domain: DVKVTQSSRYLVKRTGEKVFLECVQDMDHENMFWYRQDPGLGLRLIYFSYDVKMKEKGDIPEGYSVSREKKERFSLILESASTNQTSMYLCASSFGQRNTGELFFGEGSRLTVL.

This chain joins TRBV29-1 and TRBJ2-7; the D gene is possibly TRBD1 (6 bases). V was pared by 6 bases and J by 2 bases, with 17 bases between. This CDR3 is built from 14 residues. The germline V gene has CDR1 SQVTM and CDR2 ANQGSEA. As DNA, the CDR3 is TGCAGCGTAGAACAAGTAGGGACACCCTACGAGCAGTACTTC. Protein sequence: CSVEQVGTPYEQYF.

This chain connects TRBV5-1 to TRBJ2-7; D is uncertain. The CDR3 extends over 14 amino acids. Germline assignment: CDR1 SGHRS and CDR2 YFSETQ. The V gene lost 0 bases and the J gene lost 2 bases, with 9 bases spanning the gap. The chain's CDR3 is CASSLVSLTYEQYF. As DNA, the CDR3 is TGCGCCAGCAGCTTGGTCTCCTTAACCTACGAGCAGTACTTC.

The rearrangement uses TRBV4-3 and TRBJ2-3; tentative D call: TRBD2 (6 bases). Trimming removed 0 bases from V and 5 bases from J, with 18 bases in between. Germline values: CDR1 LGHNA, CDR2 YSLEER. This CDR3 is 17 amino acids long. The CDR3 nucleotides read TGCGCCAGCAGCCAAGAAAATCGGAGGGTGGGGGGAGATACGCAGTATTTT. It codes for CASSQENRRVGGDTQYF.

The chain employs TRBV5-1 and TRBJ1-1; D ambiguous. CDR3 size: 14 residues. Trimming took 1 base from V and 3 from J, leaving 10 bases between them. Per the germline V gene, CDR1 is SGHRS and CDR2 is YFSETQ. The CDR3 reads CASSLSEDYTEAFF. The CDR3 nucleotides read TGCGCCAGCAGCTTGTCGGAGGATTACACTGAAGCTTTCTTT.

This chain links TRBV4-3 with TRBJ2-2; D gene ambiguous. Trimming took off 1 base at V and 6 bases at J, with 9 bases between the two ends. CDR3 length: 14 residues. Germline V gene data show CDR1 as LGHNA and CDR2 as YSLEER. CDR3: CASSQAVPPGELFF. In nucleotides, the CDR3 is TGCGCCAGCAGCCAAGCAGTCCCCCCCGGGGAGCTGTTTTTT.

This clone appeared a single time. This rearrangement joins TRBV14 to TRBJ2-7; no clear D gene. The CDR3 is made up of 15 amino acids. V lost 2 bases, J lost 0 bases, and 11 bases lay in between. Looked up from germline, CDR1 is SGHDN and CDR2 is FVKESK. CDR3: CASSQNFYLSYEQYF. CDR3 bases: TGTGCCAGCAGCCAAAACTTCTATCTCTCCTACGAGCAGTACTTC.

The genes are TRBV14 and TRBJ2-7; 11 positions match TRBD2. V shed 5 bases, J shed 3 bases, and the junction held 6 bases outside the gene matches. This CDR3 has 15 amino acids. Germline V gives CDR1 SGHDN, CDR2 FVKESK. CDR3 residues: CASSDLTSGNYEQYF. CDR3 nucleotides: TGTGCCAGCAGCGACCTGACTAGCGGGAACTACGAGCAGTACTTC.

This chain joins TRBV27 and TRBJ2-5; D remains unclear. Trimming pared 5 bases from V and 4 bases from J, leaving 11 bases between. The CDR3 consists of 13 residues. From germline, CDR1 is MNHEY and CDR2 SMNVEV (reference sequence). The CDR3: CASSPLVGETQYF. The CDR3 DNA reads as TGTGCCAGCAGTCCGCTAGTGGGAGAGACCCAGTACTTC.

The CDR3 region is CATLWASGRLETQYF. The CDR3 DNA reads TGTGCCACCCTGTGGGCTAGCGGGAGGTTAGAGACCCAGTACTTC. This chain links TRBV2 with TRBJ2-5, with 11 bases that match TRBD2. Germline V gene data show CDR1 as SNHLY and CDR2 as FYNNEI. The CDR3 runs 15 residues. The V gene end was trimmed by 10 bases and the J gene end by 4 bases; junction bases not matched to a gene: 11.

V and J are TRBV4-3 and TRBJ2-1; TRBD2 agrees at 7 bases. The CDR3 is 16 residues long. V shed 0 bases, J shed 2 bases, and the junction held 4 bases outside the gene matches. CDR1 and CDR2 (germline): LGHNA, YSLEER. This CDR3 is CASSQDGLAAYNEQFF. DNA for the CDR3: TGCGCCAGCAGCCAAGACGGCCTAGCGGCCTACAATGAGCAGTTCTTC.

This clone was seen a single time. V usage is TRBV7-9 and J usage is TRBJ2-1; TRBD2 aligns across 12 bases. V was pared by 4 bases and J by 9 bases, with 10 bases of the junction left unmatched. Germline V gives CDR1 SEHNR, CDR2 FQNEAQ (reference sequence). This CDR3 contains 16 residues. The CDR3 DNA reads TGTGCCAGCAGCTCAAGACTAGCGGGAGTTCTTGCTGAGCAGTTCTTC. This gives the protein CASSSRLAGVLAEQFF.

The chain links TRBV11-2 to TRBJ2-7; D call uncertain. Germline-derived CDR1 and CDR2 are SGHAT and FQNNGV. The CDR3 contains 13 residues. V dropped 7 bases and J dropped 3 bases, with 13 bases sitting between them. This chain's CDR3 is CASTPYFDYEQYF. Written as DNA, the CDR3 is TGTGCCAGCACCCCCTATTTTGACTACGAGCAGTACTTC.

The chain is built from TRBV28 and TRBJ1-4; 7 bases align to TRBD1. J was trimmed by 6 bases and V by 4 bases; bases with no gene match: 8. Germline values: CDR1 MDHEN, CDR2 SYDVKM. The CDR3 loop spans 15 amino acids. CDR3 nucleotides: TGTGCCAGCAGTTCGACAGGGTTTTTGGATGAAAAACTGTTTTTT. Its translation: CASSSTGFLDEKLFF.

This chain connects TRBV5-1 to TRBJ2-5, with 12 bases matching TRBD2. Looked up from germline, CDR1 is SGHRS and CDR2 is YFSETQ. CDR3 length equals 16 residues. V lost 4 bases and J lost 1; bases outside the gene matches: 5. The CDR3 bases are TGCGCCAGCAGCCCAAGGACTAGCGGGATCCAAGAGACCCAGTACTTC. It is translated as CASSPRTSGIQETQYF.

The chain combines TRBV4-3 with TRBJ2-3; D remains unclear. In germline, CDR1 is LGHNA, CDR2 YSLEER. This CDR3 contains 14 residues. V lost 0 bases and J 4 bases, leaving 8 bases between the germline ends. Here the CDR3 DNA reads TGCGCCAGCAGCCAAGAATTAGAAGCAGATACGCAGTATTTT. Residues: CASSQELEADTQYF.

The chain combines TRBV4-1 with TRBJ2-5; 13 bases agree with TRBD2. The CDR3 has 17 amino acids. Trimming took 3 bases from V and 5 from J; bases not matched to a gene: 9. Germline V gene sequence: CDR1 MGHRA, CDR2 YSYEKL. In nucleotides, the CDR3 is TGCGCCAGCAGCCATTTTCCGGGACTAGCGGGAACGGAGACCCAGTACTTC. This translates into CASSHFPGLAGTETQYF.

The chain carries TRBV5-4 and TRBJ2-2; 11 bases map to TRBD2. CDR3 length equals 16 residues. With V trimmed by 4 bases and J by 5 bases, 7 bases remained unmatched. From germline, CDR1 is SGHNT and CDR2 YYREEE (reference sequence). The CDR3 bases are TGTGCCAGCAGCCCATTAGCGGGAGGGGTAACCGGGGAGCTGTTTTTT. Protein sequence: CASSPLAGGVTGELFF.

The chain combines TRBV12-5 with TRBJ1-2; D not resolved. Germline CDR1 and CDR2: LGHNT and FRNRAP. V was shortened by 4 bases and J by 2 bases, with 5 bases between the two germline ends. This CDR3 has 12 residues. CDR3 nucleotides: TGTGCTAGTGGTTACAACAACTATGGCTACACCTTC. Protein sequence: CASGYNNYGYTF. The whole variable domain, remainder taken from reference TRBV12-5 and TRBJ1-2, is DARVTQTPRHKVTEMGQEVTMRCQPILGHNTVFWYRQTMMQGLELLAYFRNRAPLDDSGMPKDRFSAEMPDATLATLKIQPSEPRDSAVYFCASGYNNYGYTFGSGTRLTVV.

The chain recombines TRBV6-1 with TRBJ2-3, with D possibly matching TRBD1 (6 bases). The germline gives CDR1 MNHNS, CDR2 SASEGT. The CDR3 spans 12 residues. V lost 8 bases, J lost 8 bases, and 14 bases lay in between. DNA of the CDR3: TGTGCCAGCGGTCAGGGGATGTCTACGCAGTATTTT. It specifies CASGQGMSTQYF.

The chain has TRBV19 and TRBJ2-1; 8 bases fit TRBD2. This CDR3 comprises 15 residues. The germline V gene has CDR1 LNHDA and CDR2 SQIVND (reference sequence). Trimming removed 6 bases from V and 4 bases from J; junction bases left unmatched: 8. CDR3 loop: CASRMSGGSYNEQFF. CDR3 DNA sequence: TGTGCCAGTAGAATGAGCGGGGGCTCGTACAATGAGCAGTTCTTC.

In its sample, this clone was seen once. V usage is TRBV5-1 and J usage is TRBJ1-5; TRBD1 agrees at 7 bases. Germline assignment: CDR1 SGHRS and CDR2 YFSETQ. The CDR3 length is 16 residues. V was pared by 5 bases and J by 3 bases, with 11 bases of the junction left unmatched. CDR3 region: CASRHREGQTNQPQHF. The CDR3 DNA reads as TGCGCCAGCAGACATCGGGAGGGACAGACCAATCAGCCCCAGCATTTT.

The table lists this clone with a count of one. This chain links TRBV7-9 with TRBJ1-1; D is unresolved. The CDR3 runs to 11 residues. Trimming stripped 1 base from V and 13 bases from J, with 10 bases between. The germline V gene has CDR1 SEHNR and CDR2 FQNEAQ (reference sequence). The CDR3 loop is CASSLGGLDFF. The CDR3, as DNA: TGTGCCAGCAGCTTAGGAGGGCTCGATTTCTTT.

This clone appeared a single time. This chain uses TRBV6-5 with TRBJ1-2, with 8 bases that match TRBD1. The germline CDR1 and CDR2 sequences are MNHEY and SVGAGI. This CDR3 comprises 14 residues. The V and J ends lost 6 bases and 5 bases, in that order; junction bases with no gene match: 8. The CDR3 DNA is TGTGCCAGCAGACCATCGACAGGGGTTTATGGCTACACCTTC. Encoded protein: CASRPSTGVYGYTF.

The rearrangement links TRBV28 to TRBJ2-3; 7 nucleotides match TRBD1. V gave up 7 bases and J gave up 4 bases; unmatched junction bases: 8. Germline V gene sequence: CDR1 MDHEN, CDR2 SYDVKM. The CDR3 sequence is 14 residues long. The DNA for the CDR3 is TGTGCCAGCACCCCCACAGGGGACCCAGATACGCAGTATTTT. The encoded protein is CASTPTGDPDTQYF.

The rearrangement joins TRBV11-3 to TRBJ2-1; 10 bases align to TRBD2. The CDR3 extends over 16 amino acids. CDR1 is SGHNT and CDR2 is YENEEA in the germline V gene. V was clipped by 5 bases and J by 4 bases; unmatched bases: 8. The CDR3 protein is CASSPEGAGGYNEQFF. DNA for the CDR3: TGTGCCAGCAGCCCTGAGGGAGCGGGAGGGTACAATGAGCAGTTCTTC.

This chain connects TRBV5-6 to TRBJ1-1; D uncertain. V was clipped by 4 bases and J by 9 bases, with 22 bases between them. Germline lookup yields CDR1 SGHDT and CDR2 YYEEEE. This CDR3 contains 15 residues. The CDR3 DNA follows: TGTGCCAGCAGCCCAAGCGGTGGTCGTATTCCTCAAGCTTTCTTT. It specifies CASSPSGGRIPQAFF.

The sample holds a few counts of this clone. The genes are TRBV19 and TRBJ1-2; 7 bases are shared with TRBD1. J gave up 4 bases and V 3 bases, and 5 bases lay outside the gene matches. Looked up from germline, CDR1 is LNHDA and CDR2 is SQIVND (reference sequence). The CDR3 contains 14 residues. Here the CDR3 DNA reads TGTGCCAGTAGTATCCGACAGGGTGGCTATGGCTACACCTTC. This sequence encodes CASSIRQGGYGYTF.

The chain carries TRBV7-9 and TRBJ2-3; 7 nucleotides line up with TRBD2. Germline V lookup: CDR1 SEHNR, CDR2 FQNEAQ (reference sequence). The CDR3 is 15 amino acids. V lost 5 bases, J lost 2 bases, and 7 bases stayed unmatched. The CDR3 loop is CASSPREIHTDTQYF. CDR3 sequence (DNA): TGTGCCAGCAGCCCGCGGGAGATCCACACAGATACGCAGTATTTT. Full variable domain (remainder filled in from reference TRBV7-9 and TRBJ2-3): DTGVSQNPRHKITKRGQNVTFRCDPISEHNRLYWYRQTLGQGPEFLTYFQNEAQLEKSRLLSDRFSAERPKGSFSTLEIQRTEQGDSAMYLCASSPREIHTDTQYFGPGTRLTVL.

The CDR3 spells CASIPLGYYEQYF. CDR3 bases: TGTGCCAGCATCCCTCTCGGGTACTACGAGCAGTACTTC. This chain links TRBV28 with TRBJ2-7; D gene uncertain. The ends were cut back, 7 bases at V and 3 bases at J, with 13 bases in the middle. This CDR3 spans 13 amino acids. Per germline, CDR1 MDHEN and CDR2 SYDVKM.

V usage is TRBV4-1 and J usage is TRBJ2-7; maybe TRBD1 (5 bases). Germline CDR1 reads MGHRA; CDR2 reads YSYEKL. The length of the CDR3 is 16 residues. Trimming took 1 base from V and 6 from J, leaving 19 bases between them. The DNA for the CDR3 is TGCGCCAGCAGCCAAGCATCAGCAGGGCGGCCCACCGAGCAGTACTTC. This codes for CASSQASAGRPTEQYF.

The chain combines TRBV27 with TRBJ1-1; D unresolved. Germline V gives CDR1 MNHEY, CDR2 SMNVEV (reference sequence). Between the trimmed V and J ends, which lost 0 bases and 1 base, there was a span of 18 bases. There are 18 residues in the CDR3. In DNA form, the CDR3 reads TGTGCCAGCAGTTTATCGACAAAACACTCCACACGGAACACTGAAGCTTTCTTT. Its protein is CASSLSTKHSTRNTEAFF.